The 19 T cell receptor beta chains below all came from one sample that was sequenced in a study of T cells in Graves' hyperthyroidism and ophthalmopathy. RNA transcripts were the template for amplifying TCR beta CDR3 regions. Researchers ran a first-round RT-PCR on the TCR CDR3 using the HTBI primer set. One entry per CDR3 protein, called by TCRdb with MiXCR from the multiplex PCR reads. The profile shows fewer than 500,000 distinct CDR3 sequences, roughly 14% of them singletons. Sequencing was done on a sample of blood. The receptor source for this set is a woman aged 25 to 39 with Graves' ophthalmopathy.

CDR3 sequence (DNA): TGTGCCAGCAGCTTGGCCCTGAGGGGTCGTTATGGCTACACCTTC. Residues: CASSLALRGRYGYTF. The chain combines TRBV5-6 with TRBJ1-2; possible D gene TRBD1, 5 bases. The CDR3 is 15 residues long. Between the trimmed V and J ends, which lost 0 bases and 5 bases, there was a span of 14 bases. CDR1 is SGHDT, CDR2 YYEEEE, per germline.

In this sample, this clonotype turned up many times. V is TRBV27 and J is TRBJ2-7; perhaps TRBD1 as D (6 bases). Germline V gene lookup returns CDR1 MNHEY and CDR2 SMNVEV (reference sequence). The CDR3 covers 14 residues. V gave up 6 bases and J gave up 0 bases, with 12 bases separating them. Here the CDR3 reads CASSLGQSSYEQYF. The CDR3 DNA reads as TGTGCCAGCAGCCTAGGACAGTCCTCCTACGAGCAGTACTTC.

The V call is TRBV19, the J call TRBJ1-1; D gene uncertain. Germline CDR1 reads LNHDA; CDR2 reads SQIVND (reference sequence). The V and J ends lost 5 bases and 0 bases respectively, with 10 bases between them. The CDR3 totals 14 residues. In DNA, the CDR3 is TGTGCCAGTAGTCGGGTCCCGGTGAACACTGAAGCTTTCTTT. It codes for CASSRVPVNTEAFF.

The chain links TRBV11-1 to TRBJ2-3, with D perhaps matching TRBD2 (7 bases). The CDR3 is made up of 15 amino acids. CDR1 and CDR2 from the germline V gene are SGHAT and FQDESV (reference sequence). Trimming pared 4 bases from V and 0 bases from J, leaving 11 bases between. In DNA form, the CDR3 reads TGTGCCAGCAGCTACGGGGGGCCCAGCACAGATACGCAGTATTTT. It yields the protein CASSYGGPSTDTQYF.

Many counts were recorded for this clonotype. This chain connects TRBV12-3 or TRBV12-4 to TRBJ1-1, with TRBD1 matching 7 bases. V shed 6 bases and J 1 base; nucleotides not matched to a gene: 5. The CDR3 has 14 amino acids. CDR3 sequence: CASSLRQGNTEAFF. CDR3 coding DNA: TGTGCCAGCAGCCTAAGACAGGGGAACACTGAAGCTTTCTTT.

This clonotype was observed at least ten times. The J gene is TRBJ1-2, the V gene TRBV12-3 or TRBV12-4; D is perhaps TRBD1 (5 bases). This CDR3 contains 15 residues. Trimming took 3 bases from V and 5 from J, leaving 16 bases between them. CDR3 residues: CASSLGQGLGYGYTF. CDR3 DNA: TGTGCCAGCAGTTTGGGTCAGGGTCTAGGGTATGGCTACACCTTC.

Concerning this clonotype: Given a much more abundant clone one base away, this may be a read error. The rearrangement links TRBV24-1 to TRBJ2-1; D ambiguous. CDR1 and CDR2 from the germline V gene are KGHDR and SFDVKD. The CDR3 runs to 15 residues. V was cut by 2 bases and J by 4 bases, with 11 bases left in between. The CDR3: CATSDSRNKYNEQFF. The CDR3 nucleotides read TGTGCCACCAGTGATTCCCGGAATAAATACAATGAGCAGTTCTTC.

This clonotype has only a few counts. The rearrangement joins TRBV19 to TRBJ1-5; no clear D. V dropped 7 bases and J dropped 0 bases, with 19 bases sitting between them. The CDR3 loop spans 17 amino acids. Germline V lookup: CDR1 LNHDA, CDR2 SQIVND (reference sequence). This chain's CDR3 is CASNGMGSRRSNQPQHF. The CDR3 DNA sequence: TGTGCCAGTAACGGGATGGGGTCACGCCGTAGCAATCAGCCCCAGCATTTT.

This clonotype was seen only a few times. The chain combines TRBV24-1 with TRBJ2-5; TRBD2 aligns across 12 bases. There are 18 residues in the CDR3. Germline V gene lookup returns CDR1 KGHDR and CDR2 SFDVKD. With V trimmed by 2 bases and J by 5 bases, 11 bases remained unmatched. CDR3 sequence (DNA): TGTGCCACCAGTGATTCGCAACGGTGGACTAGCGGGGTGGAGACCCAGTACTTC. It specifies CATSDSQRWTSGVETQYF.

A remark on this clonotype: One end of the junction is discordant with germline, which a read error may explain. The rearrangement links TRBV15 to TRBJ1-4; 8 bases match TRBD1. The CDR3 spans 17 residues. The V gene's germline CDR1 is LNHNV and CDR2 YYDKDF (reference sequence). CDR3 sequence reads: CATSRDWGRGLNENLFF. CDR3 DNA sequence: TGTGCCACCAGCAGAGATTGGGGCAGGGGGCTTAATGAAAACCTGTTTTTT. Filled out from reference TRBV15 and TRBJ1-4, the complete variable domain reads DAMVIQNPRYQVTQFGKPVTLSCSQTLNHNVMYWYQQKSSQAPKLLFHYYDKDFNNEADTPDNFQSRRPNTSFCFLDIRSPGLGDTAMYLCATSRDWGRGLNENLFFGSGTQLSVL.

In this sample, this clonotype turned up many times. The chain uses TRBV25-1 and TRBJ2-1; 9 nucleotides match TRBD1. The CDR3 covers 14 residues. Trimming cost V 4 bases and J 8 bases; bases outside gene matches: 6. The germline V gene has CDR1 MGHDK and CDR2 SYGVNS. CDR3 residues: CASSGSGTGYEQFF. CDR3 coding DNA: TGTGCCAGCAGTGGCTCCGGGACAGGGTATGAGCAGTTCTTC.

This clonotype showed up many times. The chain is built from TRBV7-2 and TRBJ1-2; TRBD1 aligns across 7 bases. This CDR3 contains 16 residues. Germline loops: CDR1 SGHTA, CDR2 FQGNSA. V lost 2 bases and J lost 6; bases outside the gene matches: 12. In DNA, the CDR3 is TGTGCCAGCAGCTTACCTAACGGTTGGGACAGTGATGGCTACACCTTC. This gives the protein CASSLPNGWDSDGYTF.

This clonotype was seen only a few times. This CDR3 reads CASGKNTQYF. CDR3 sequence (DNA): TGTGCCAGCGGGAAGAATACGCAGTATTTT. This sequence joins TRBV27 and TRBJ2-3; D not resolved. Germline CDR1 MNHEY, CDR2 SMNVEV (reference sequence). Between the trimmed V and J ends, which lost 8 bases and 7 bases, there was a span of 7 bases. CDR3 length: 10 amino acids.

This clonotype was seen at least ten times. The chain employs TRBV28 and TRBJ2-7, with D perhaps matching TRBD2 (6 bases). This CDR3 is built from 14 residues. CDR1 MDHEN and CDR2 SYDVKM come from the germline V gene. Trimming removed 7 bases from V and 3 bases from J, with 16 bases in between. CDR3 bases: TGTGCCAGCATCTCAGGCGGGACTCTCTACGAGCAGTACTTC. Encoded protein: CASISGGTLYEQYF.

The CDR3 here is CASSPPGGGPDTQYF. DNA of the CDR3: TGTGCCAGCAGCCCACCCGGGGGGGGGCCAGATACGCAGTATTTT. The chain combines TRBV7-3 with TRBJ2-3; TRBD2 agrees at 8 bases. V was clipped by 5 bases and J by 4 bases; unmatched bases: 8. There are 15 residues in the CDR3. Looked up from germline, CDR1 is SGHTA and CDR2 is FQGTGA.

Turning to this clonotype: With a much larger clone just one base away, this may be a read error. The V gene is TRBV2, the J gene TRBJ1-6; D gene unclear. Germline V CDR1 and CDR2: SNHLY, FYNNEI. V lost 4 bases, J lost 0 bases, and 13 bases lay in between. This CDR3 spans 17 amino acids. CDR3 sequence: CASSGQAPSSYNSPLHF. The CDR3 DNA is TGTGCCAGCAGTGGCCAGGCACCCAGCTCCTATAATTCACCCCTCCACTTT.

This clonotype was counted ten times or more. The V call is TRBV30, the J call TRBJ1-5; a weak D match, TRBD1 (5 bases). This CDR3 spans 12 amino acids. Per germline, CDR1 GTSNPN and CDR2 SVGIG (reference sequence). Trimming took 3 bases from V and 4 from J, leaving 7 bases between them. CDR3 amino acids: CAWRTENQPQHF. The CDR3 DNA reads as TGTGCCTGGAGGACAGAAAATCAGCCCCAGCATTTT.

The table lists this clonotype with a few counts. The V gene is TRBV9, the J gene TRBJ2-3; D remains unclear. Per the germline V gene, CDR1 is SGDLS and CDR2 is YYNGEE. This CDR3 region has 15 residues. Deletions cut 0 bases from V and 2 bases from J, with 10 bases between. The CDR3 nucleotides read TGTGCCAGCAGCGTAGGTGGCAACCCCACAGATACGCAGTATTTT. Protein product: CASSVGGNPTDTQYF.

V and J are TRBV9 and TRBJ1-5, with 11 bases matching TRBD1. The CDR3 totals 15 residues. The germline CDR1 and CDR2 sequences are SGDLS and YYNGEE. The trim removed 2 bases at V and 9 bases at J, leaving 7 bases unmatched. The CDR3 DNA follows: TGTGCCAGCAGCGTTGGACAGGGGGCCACCGGGCCCCAGCATTTT. Translation gives CASSVGQGATGPQHF.